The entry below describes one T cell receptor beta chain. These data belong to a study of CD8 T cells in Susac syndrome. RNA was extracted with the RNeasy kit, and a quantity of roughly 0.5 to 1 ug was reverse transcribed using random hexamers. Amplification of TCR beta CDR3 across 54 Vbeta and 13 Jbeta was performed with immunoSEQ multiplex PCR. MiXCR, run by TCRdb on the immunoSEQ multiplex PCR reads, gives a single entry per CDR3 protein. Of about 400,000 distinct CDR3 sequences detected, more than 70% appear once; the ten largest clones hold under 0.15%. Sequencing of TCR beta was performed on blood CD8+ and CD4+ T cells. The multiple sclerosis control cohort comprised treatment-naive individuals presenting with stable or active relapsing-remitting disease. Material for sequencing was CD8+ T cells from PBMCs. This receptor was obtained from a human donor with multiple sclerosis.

DNA of the CDR3: TGTGCCAGCAGTTTAAACGGGGGGGCTCCCCACAATGAGCAGTTCTTC. Its translation is CASSLNGGAPHNEQFF. The chain recombines TRBV27 with TRBJ2-1; 8 positions match TRBD2. Germline V lookup: CDR1 MNHEY, CDR2 SMNVEV (reference sequence). This CDR3 contains 16 residues. Trimming cost V 2 bases and J 5 bases; bases outside gene matches: 8.